This T cell receptor beta chain appears in the sequencing data of a study of blood T cells in healthy people across ages. This clonotype was detected only a few times. PCR was performed a second time for about 6 to 11 cycles using a sample-barcoded 5' primer and a J-beta primer mix. TCRdb re-called the 5' RACE reads through MiXCR, storing one row per CDR3 protein. The sample consists of more than 500,000 distinct CDR3 sequences, 25% to 30% of them appearing once. The CDR3 is 15 amino acids. Germline V lookup: CDR1 KGHSH, CDR2 LQKENI. The V and J ends lost 1 base and 5 bases respectively, with 14 bases between them.

This chain joins TRBV18 and TRBJ2-5; maybe TRBD2 (5 bases). The receptor comes from a woman in her 70s in good health. Sequencing was carried out using blood. CDR3 residues: CASSPRPEGTETQYF. CDR3 nucleotides: TGTGCCAGCTCACCACGCCCAGAGGGTACCGAGACCCAGTACTTC.